A selection of T cell receptor beta chains follows, all from one sample in a study of cytomegalovirus exposure and HLA in healthy donors. Repertoires were generated with immunoSEQ multiplex PCR, while TCRdb's copy carries only in-frame clones and drops some. In the table there are about 98,000 clones, about 80% of which are singletons. Input material: PBMCs. The receptors derive from a man younger than 30 in good health and CMV-seropositive. The CDR3 runs from the conserved cysteine through the conserved F or W. The order of the fields is CDR3 DNA, CDR3 protein, clone size, J gene, V gene, D gene. The D gene is left open where the match is weak. Not every row has a clone size; where given, it reads once, few, many or a size class.

CDR3nt: TGTGCCAGCAGCGGGGGACACAAGAACACTGAAGCTTTCTTT; CDR3aa: CASSGGHKNTEAFF; abundance: .; j_gene: TRBJ1-1; v_gene: TRBV13; d_gene: .
CDR3nt: TGTGCCAGCAGCATAGGGGCGAACACTGAAGCTTTCTTT; CDR3aa: CASSIGANTEAFF; abundance: .; j_gene: TRBJ1-1; v_gene: TRBV7-2; d_gene: .
CDR3nt: TGTGCCAGCAGCAGAGACAGGGCCTACGAGCAGTACTTC; CDR3aa: CASSRDRAYEQYF; abundance: few; j_gene: TRBJ2-7; v_gene: TRBV5-6; d_gene: TRBD1
CDR3nt: TGTGCCAGTCGTACTAGCACAGATACGCAGTATTTT; CDR3aa: CASRTSTDTQYF; abundance: .; j_gene: TRBJ2-3; v_gene: TRBV27; d_gene: .
CDR3nt: TGTGCCAGCAGCTTAGGAACAGGGGCTGGAAACACCATATATTTT; CDR3aa: CASSLGTGAGNTIYF; abundance: few; j_gene: TRBJ1-3; v_gene: TRBV11-2; d_gene: TRBD1
CDR3nt: TGTGCCAGCAGTTACTCGGGGGGGGCGGGCACCGGGGAGCTGTTTTTT; CDR3aa: CASSYSGGAGTGELFF; abundance: few; j_gene: TRBJ2-2; v_gene: TRBV6-6; d_gene: .
CDR3nt: TGTGCCAGCAGCAGAGGGGGCGCAGGCTCCGAGCAGTACTTC; CDR3aa: CASSRGGAGSEQYF; abundance: .; j_gene: TRBJ2-7; v_gene: TRBV7-9; d_gene: TRBD1
CDR3nt: TGTGCCTGGAGTGAGGAAGCGGGGGGATCGGCTACGCAGTATTTT; CDR3aa: CAWSEEAGGSATQYF; abundance: .; j_gene: TRBJ2-3; v_gene: TRBV30; d_gene: TRBD2
CDR3nt: TGCGCCAGCAGCTTGGTTTGGACTAGTCGAGAGACCCAGTACTTC; CDR3aa: CASSLVWTSRETQYF; abundance: .; j_gene: TRBJ2-5; v_gene: TRBV5-1; d_gene: TRBD2
CDR3nt: TGTGCCAGCGGAAAGGGACTAGGGGCCGCCGAGCAGTACTTC; CDR3aa: CASGKGLGAAEQYF; abundance: .; j_gene: TRBJ2-7; v_gene: TRBV27; d_gene: TRBD2
CDR3nt: TGTGCCAGCAGCCGTACAGGGGGCGGTTACGAGCAGTACTTC; CDR3aa: CASSRTGGGYEQYF; abundance: .; j_gene: TRBJ2-7; v_gene: TRBV27; d_gene: TRBD1
CDR3nt: TGCGCCAGCAGCCCGGGACAGGGTAACTATGGCTACACCTTC; CDR3aa: CASSPGQGNYGYTF; abundance: once; j_gene: TRBJ1-2; v_gene: TRBV5-1; d_gene: TRBD1
CDR3nt: TGCGCCAGCAGCCCGAGACAGGGTCTGAAACAGCCCCAGCATTTT; CDR3aa: CASSPRQGLKQPQHF; abundance: .; j_gene: TRBJ1-5; v_gene: TRBV4-1; d_gene: TRBD1
CDR3nt: TGTGCCAGTACTCGCGGCACGGGAGAGACCCAGTACTTC; CDR3aa: CASTRGTGETQYF; abundance: .; j_gene: TRBJ2-5; v_gene: TRBV19; d_gene: .
CDR3nt: TGTGCCAGCCAAACCTGGGACACACCAAAAGGAGGTTCACCCCTCCACTTT; CDR3aa: CASQTWDTPKGGSPLHF; abundance: .; j_gene: TRBJ1-6; v_gene: TRBV28; d_gene: .
CDR3nt: TGTGCCAGCAGCTCCCCGGGACAGGGGTACACTGAAGCTTTCTTT; CDR3aa: CASSSPGQGYTEAFF; abundance: few; j_gene: TRBJ1-1; v_gene: TRBV11-2; d_gene: TRBD1
CDR3nt: TGCGCCAGCAGTGCGGGGTCACCGGATACGCAGTATTTT; CDR3aa: CASSAGSPDTQYF; abundance: .; j_gene: TRBJ2-3; v_gene: TRBV10-1; d_gene: .
CDR3nt: TGTGCCAGCAGCCAAGATGGGACAGTCAACACTGAAGCTTTCTTT; CDR3aa: CASSQDGTVNTEAFF; abundance: .; j_gene: TRBJ1-1; v_gene: TRBV4-2; d_gene: TRBD1
CDR3nt: TGCGCCAGCAGTGACGACAGGGGTGTCTCACCCCTCCACTTT; CDR3aa: CASSDDRGVSPLHF; abundance: once; j_gene: TRBJ1-6; v_gene: TRBV10-2; d_gene: TRBD1
CDR3nt: TGTGCCAGCAGCTGGTCTCTAGCGGGTAGCACAGATACGCAGTATTTT; CDR3aa: CASSWSLAGSTDTQYF; abundance: few; j_gene: TRBJ2-3; v_gene: TRBV7-9; d_gene: TRBD2
CDR3nt: TGTGCCAGCAGCCCCGCGGGGAACAATCAGCCCCAGCATTTT; CDR3aa: CASSPAGNNQPQHF; abundance: few; j_gene: TRBJ1-5; v_gene: TRBV6-5; d_gene: .
CDR3nt: TGTGCCACCAGCAGAGATCGGGGACAGGGAGTCTGGAATGAGCAGTTCTTC; CDR3aa: CATSRDRGQGVWNEQFF; abundance: .; j_gene: TRBJ2-1; v_gene: TRBV15; d_gene: TRBD1
CDR3nt: TGTGCCAGCAGCTTGGATGGGGGGGGCACAGATACGCAGTATTTT; CDR3aa: CASSLDGGGTDTQYF; abundance: .; j_gene: TRBJ2-3; v_gene: TRBV5-4; d_gene: TRBD2
CDR3nt: TGTGCCAGCAGTGCCGACAGGGGTGGAGATAATTCACCCCTCCACTTT; CDR3aa: CASSADRGGDNSPLHF; abundance: .; j_gene: TRBJ1-6; v_gene: TRBV2; d_gene: TRBD1
CDR3nt: TGTGCCAGCAGCTCGACCCGAGGCGCGGGGGGTTTCTTTTACGAGCAGTACTTC; CDR3aa: CASSSTRGAGGFFYEQYF; abundance: .; j_gene: TRBJ2-7; v_gene: TRBV7-9; d_gene: TRBD2
CDR3nt: TGTGCCAGCGGTCTAGGGGAAGAGACCCAGTACTTC; CDR3aa: CASGLGEETQYF; abundance: .; j_gene: TRBJ2-5; v_gene: TRBV5-6; d_gene: .
CDR3nt: TGTGCCAGCAGCGAGGGAGGGCATAGCAATCAGCCCCAGCATTTT; CDR3aa: CASSEGGHSNQPQHF; abundance: .; j_gene: TRBJ1-5; v_gene: TRBV9; d_gene: .
CDR3nt: TGTGCCAGCAGCGCTCGGGGGGGCAATCAGCCCCAGCATTTT; CDR3aa: CASSARGGNQPQHF; abundance: once; j_gene: TRBJ1-5; v_gene: TRBV7-9; d_gene: .
CDR3nt: TGTGCCAGCAGCCAAGATCCTACAGGGGGCCTCGGCTATGGCTACACCTTC; CDR3aa: CASSQDPTGGLGYGYTF; abundance: .; j_gene: TRBJ1-2; v_gene: TRBV7-9; d_gene: TRBD1
CDR3nt: TGTGCCAGCAGCTTAGGACGTATTCTCCAAACTCCAGGCTATGGCTACACCTTC; CDR3aa: CASSLGRILQTPGYGYTF; abundance: medium-sized; j_gene: TRBJ1-2; v_gene: TRBV7-9; d_gene: .
CDR3nt: TGTGCCAGCAGTTACCTCCAGGGTCGGTCCTACGAGCAGTACTTC; CDR3aa: CASSYLQGRSYEQYF; abundance: .; j_gene: TRBJ2-7; v_gene: TRBV6-6; d_gene: .
CDR3nt: TGTGCCAGCAGTTCTCAAGTGGGGAGCTCCTACGAGCAGTACTTC; CDR3aa: CASSSQVGSSYEQYF; abundance: .; j_gene: TRBJ2-7; v_gene: TRBV28; d_gene: .
CDR3nt: TGTGCCAGCAGTTTATCGTGGGGAGGGGATCAGCCCCAGCATTTT; CDR3aa: CASSLSWGGDQPQHF; abundance: .; j_gene: TRBJ1-5; v_gene: TRBV27; d_gene: .
CDR3nt: TGCGCCAGCAGCTTGGATCGGGATACGCAGTATTTT; CDR3aa: CASSLDRDTQYF; abundance: .; j_gene: TRBJ2-3; v_gene: TRBV5-1; d_gene: .
CDR3nt: TGTGCCAGCAGTCCTGGCCCCGGGACAGAGAAAGAGACCCAGTACTTC; CDR3aa: CASSPGPGTEKETQYF; abundance: .; j_gene: TRBJ2-5; v_gene: TRBV4-2; d_gene: TRBD1
CDR3nt: TGCGCCAGCAGCTGGGACAGAGACTATAACACCGGGGAGCTGTTTTTT; CDR3aa: CASSWDRDYNTGELFF; abundance: few; j_gene: TRBJ2-2; v_gene: TRBV5-1; d_gene: TRBD1
CDR3nt: TGTGCCAGCAGCATTACCGGGCCTGGGAGGCAGTACTTC; CDR3aa: CASSITGPGRQYF; abundance: .; j_gene: TRBJ2-7; v_gene: TRBV6-6; d_gene: .
CDR3nt: TGTGCCAGCAGTGATCCAAAACGGGACAGGGGAGTCGGTGGTGGCTACACCTTC; CDR3aa: CASSDPKRDRGVGGGYTF; abundance: .; j_gene: TRBJ1-2; v_gene: TRBV25-1; d_gene: TRBD1
CDR3nt: TGTGCCAGCAGTGACTCGAAAGGGGGCGCAGATACGCAGTATTTT; CDR3aa: CASSDSKGGADTQYF; abundance: .; j_gene: TRBJ2-3; v_gene: TRBV6-4; d_gene: TRBD1